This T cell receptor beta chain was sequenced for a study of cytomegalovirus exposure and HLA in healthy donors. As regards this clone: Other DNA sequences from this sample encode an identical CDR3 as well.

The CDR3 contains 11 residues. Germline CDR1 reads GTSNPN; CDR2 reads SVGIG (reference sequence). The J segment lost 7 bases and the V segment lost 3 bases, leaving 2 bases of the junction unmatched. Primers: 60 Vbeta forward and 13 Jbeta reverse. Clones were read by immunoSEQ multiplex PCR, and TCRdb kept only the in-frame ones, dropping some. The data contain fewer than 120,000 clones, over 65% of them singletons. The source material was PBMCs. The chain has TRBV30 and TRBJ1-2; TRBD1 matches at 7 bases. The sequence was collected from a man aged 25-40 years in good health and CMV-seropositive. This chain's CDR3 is CAWSQGGGYTF. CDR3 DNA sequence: TGTGCCTGGAGCCAGGGGGGTGGCTACACCTTC.